These 7 T cell receptor beta chains share one sample of origin, sequenced in a study of cytomegalovirus exposure and HLA in healthy donors. Here immunoSEQ multiplex PCR was the method, and the copy in TCRdb shows in-frame clones only, minus some. The repertoire holds 100,000 to 150,000 clones, with 95% to 97% as singletons. The material sequenced was PBMCs. The receptors originated from a man in his late teens or twenties in good health and CMV-seronegative.

The rearrangement uses TRBV9 and TRBJ1-1; D perhaps matches TRBD1 (5 bases). The germline gives CDR1 SGDLS, CDR2 YYNGEE. V lost 3 bases and J lost 1, with 13 bases in between. The CDR3 consists of 15 residues. The CDR3, as DNA: TGTGCCAGCAGCGGAACCCCAGGGCGGAACACTGAAGCTTTCTTT. This translates into CASSGTPGRNTEAFF.

V is TRBV6-1 and J is TRBJ2-7, with 7 bases aligning to TRBD1. The CDR3 contains 14 residues. CDR1 and CDR2 (germline): MNHNS, SASEGT. V lost 2 bases to trimming and J lost 4 bases; unmatched junction nucleotides: 5. The CDR3 reads CASSERGQIYEQYF. Written as DNA, the CDR3 is TGTGCCAGCAGTGAACGGGGACAGATTTACGAGCAGTACTTC.

This chain uses TRBV5-4 with TRBJ1-2; D call uncertain. V was clipped by 0 bases and J by 7 bases, with 16 bases between them. The germline V gene has CDR1 SGHNT and CDR2 YYREEE (reference sequence). This CDR3 is 15 amino acids long. CDR3 bases: TGTGCCAGCAGCTTGGAGCGGGCACAAGCAGGTGGCTACACCTTC. Amino acids: CASSLERAQAGGYTF.

The chain has TRBV28 and TRBJ1-2, with TRBD1 as a possible D gene (6 bases). Germline V gene data show CDR1 as MDHEN and CDR2 as SYDVKM. The CDR3 sequence is 15 residues long. Trimming removed 4 bases at V and 6 bases at J, with 18 bases between. The chain's CDR3 is CASSSLGHPQDGYTF. CDR3 in DNA: TGTGCCAGCAGTTCCTTGGGACACCCCCAGGATGGCTACACCTTC.

This chain uses TRBV25-1 with TRBJ2-5; 12 nucleotides agree with TRBD1. Germline V gene lookup returns CDR1 MGHDK and CDR2 SYGVNS. V lost 0 bases and J lost 2; bases outside the gene matches: 4. The CDR3 contains 17 residues. The CDR3 nucleotides read TGTGCCAGCAGTGAATACGGGACAGGGGGCTGGCAAGAGACCCAGTACTTC. It translates to CASSEYGTGGWQETQYF.

CDR3 sequence (DNA): TGTGCCAGCAGCTCAGGGGTTCACTATGGCTACACCTTC. Translation gives CASSSGVHYGYTF. The rearrangement uses TRBV7-8 and TRBJ1-2; tentatively, D is TRBD1 (6 bases). Germline V gene sequence: CDR1 SGHVS, CDR2 FQNEAQ. This CDR3 contains 13 residues. Trimming took 4 bases from V and 3 from J, leaving 9 bases between them.

The chain joins TRBV30 to TRBJ2-2, with unresolved D. The V and J ends lost 6 bases and 0 bases respectively, with 11 bases between them. The CDR3 consists of 14 residues. In germline, CDR1 is GTSNPN, CDR2 SVGIG (reference sequence). The CDR3 nucleotides are TGTGCCTGCAACACTAAAACGAACACCGGGGAGCTGTTTTTT. It is translated as CACNTKTNTGELFF.